This T cell receptor beta chain appears in the sequencing data of a study of cytomegalovirus exposure and HLA in healthy donors. Germline V lookup: CDR1 KGHSH, CDR2 LQKENI. V lost 3 bases to trimming and J lost 2 bases, with 7 bases between them. The CDR3 is 14 amino acids. The PCR made use of 60 Vbeta and 13 Jbeta primers. Using immunoSEQ multiplex PCR, the repertoire was profiled, and TCRdb retains in-frame clones only, with some absent. Of approximately 97,000 clones listed, about 86% are singletons. The sequence was collected from a woman aged 70-85 years in good health and CMV-seropositive. Sequencing was carried out using PBMCs. The chain recombines TRBV18 with TRBJ1-4; tentatively, D is TRBD1 (6 bases). In nucleotides, the CDR3 is TGTGCCAGCTCACCCGGACAGACTAATGAAAAACTGTTTTTT. Protein: CASSPGQTNEKLFF.